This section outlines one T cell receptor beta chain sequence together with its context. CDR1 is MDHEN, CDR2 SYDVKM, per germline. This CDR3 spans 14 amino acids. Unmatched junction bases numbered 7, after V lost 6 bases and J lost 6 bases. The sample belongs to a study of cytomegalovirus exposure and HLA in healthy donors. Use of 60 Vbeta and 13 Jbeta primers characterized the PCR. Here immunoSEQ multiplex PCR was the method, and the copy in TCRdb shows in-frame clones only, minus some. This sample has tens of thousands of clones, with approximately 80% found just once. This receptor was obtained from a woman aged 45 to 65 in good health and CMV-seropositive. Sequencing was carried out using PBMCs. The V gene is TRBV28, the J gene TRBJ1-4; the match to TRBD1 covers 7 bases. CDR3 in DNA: TGTGCCAGCAGACGCGAGACAGGGTATGAAAAACTGTTTTTT. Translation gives CASRRETGYEKLFF.